The source of this T cell receptor beta chain is a study of breast tumors, draining lymph nodes, adjacent tissues. Study findings and constraints: Tumor and nontumor repertoires were significantly more similar in luminal-like than in basal-like breast cancer. Findings are consistent with lymph node origin and intratumoral expansion of most tumor T cells.

There are many counts of this clonotype. Its antigen is undetermined. From germline, CDR1 is MNHEY and CDR2 SVGAGI. The CDR3 is made up of 14 amino acids. The junction had 6 bases not matched to a gene; V was cut back by 5 bases and J by 4 bases. MiXCR, applied by TCRdb to the multiplex PCR reads, yields one record per CDR3 protein. The repertoire has around 17,000 distinct CDR3 sequences, just under 45% of them found once; the top ten carry about 14%. Sequencing was carried out using tumor-adjacent breast tissue. The source of this sequence is a female donor with breast cancer. Some clones in this sample may be carry-over from other donors' samples. The chain is built from TRBV6-5 and TRBJ2-5; 8 bases are a match to TRBD2. The CDR3 nucleotides are TGTGCCAGCAGTACCGGACTAGCTCGAGAGACCCAGTACTTC. Its protein product is CASSTGLARETQYF.